A single sample is the source of the 30 T cell receptor gamma chains below, sequenced in a study of intestinal T cells in coeliac disease. LymphoTrack primers amplified TRG sequences from roughly 0.2 ug of biopsy DNA. TCRdb ran CATT on the multiplex PCR reads. The table includes 600 to 850 gamma-chain clones, around 48% detected once. Each case's genomic DNA was extracted from ten approximately 5-µm formalin-fixed paraffin-embedded scrolls. Sequencing was carried out using a duodenal biopsy. These receptor sequences come from a human donor with celiac disease.

A remark on this clone: TCRdb pairs this DNA with a much larger clone's protein that differs at residue 3, likely a read error; the protein shown was translated from the DNA. This chain connects TRGV11 to TRGJP1. TRGV11 is sorted into the ORF group, with uncertain function. CDR3 length: 15 residues. CDR3 nucleotides: TGTGCCCGCTGGATTGCGGATACCACTGGTTGGTTCAAGATATTT. Its translation: CARWIADTTGWFKIF.

By sample fraction, this clone is hyperexpanded (1% or more). CDR3 bases: TGTGCTGCGTGGGATACCACTGGTTGGTTCAAGATATTT. Translated: CAAWDTTGWFKIF. The J gene is TRGJP1, the V gene TRGV10. TRGV10 is known as an ORF, though its function is uncertain. The CDR3 contains 13 residues. Unmatched junction bases numbered 1, after V lost 8 bases and J lost 0 bases.

In its sample, this clone ranks as large. A read error may be the cause here, since a much bigger clone is one base away. V gene TRGV8 combines with J gene TRGJP1. CDR3 length equals 16 residues. Germline CDR1 and CDR2: VENAVY and YDSYNSRV. Unmatched junction bases numbered 9, after V lost 2 bases and J lost 3 bases. CDR3 loop: CATWDICGATGWFKIF. CDR3 nucleotide sequence: TGTGCCACCTGGGATATATGTGGGGCCACTGGTTGGTTCAAGATATTT.

The chain employs TRGV10 and TRGJ1 or TRGJ2. TRGV10 is assigned to the ORF class and has an uncertain function. This CDR3 spans 16 amino acids. The trim removed 8 bases at V and 2 bases at J, leaving 16 bases unmatched. Here the CDR3 DNA reads TGTGCTGCGTGGATTACGGCAAATGCAGATTATTATAAGAAACTCTTT. Amino acids: CAAWITANADYYKKLF.

This clone was observed a few times. Just one base apart from a much larger clone, this may be a read error. This CDR3 is also generated by other DNA sequences in the sample. The chain recombines TRGV8 with TRGJ1 or TRGJ2. The V gene's germline CDR1 is VENAVY and CDR2 YDSYNSRV. CDR3 length equals 13 residues. The CDR3 protein is CATWDRPNYKKLF. CDR3 DNA: TGCGCCACCTGGGATAGGCCTAACTATAAGAAACTCTTT.

This clone is classed as hyperexpanded. The J gene is TRGJ1 or TRGJ2, the V gene TRGV10. TRGV10 qualifies as an ORF whose function is uncertain. Trimming cost V 9 bases and J 7 bases; bases outside gene matches: 13. CDR3 length: 13 residues. The CDR3 DNA is TGTGCTGCGTGCTCACCCGGGGGATATAAGAAACTCTTT. Translated: CAACSPGGYKKLF.

By frequency in the sample, this clone is hyperexpanded. Within the sample, other DNA sequences also encode this same CDR3. The chain uses TRGV10 and TRGJP1. TRGV10 is classed as an ORF, of uncertain function. After removal of 8 bases from V and 4 bases from J, the junction contained 2 bases not matched to a gene. The CDR3 loop spans 12 amino acids. The CDR3 protein is CAAWGTGWFKIF. The CDR3 nucleotides are TGTGCTGCGTGGGGCACTGGTTGGTTCAAGATATTT.

This clone was seen only a few times. A far larger clone is off by one base, so a read error is likely. This CDR3 is also generated by other DNA sequences in the sample. The rearrangement uses TRGV10 and TRGJ1 or TRGJ2. TRGV10 belongs to the ORF category, with a function that is uncertain. The CDR3 contains 11 residues. CDR3 nucleotide sequence: TGTGCTGCGTGGGATTATAATAAGAAGCTCTTT. It is translated as CAAWDYNKKLF.

This clone was seen a handful of times. The chain uses TRGV2 and TRGJ1 or TRGJ2. The junction had 1 base not matched to a gene; V was cut back by 1 base and J by 10 bases. The germline V gene has CDR1 EGSNGY and CDR2 YDSYNSKV. The CDR3 length is 10 residues. The chain's CDR3 is CATWDGKKLF. CDR3 bases: TGTGCCACCTGGGACGGAAAGAAACTCTTT.

The V call is TRGV3, the J call TRGJP2. V lost 3 bases to trimming and J lost 6 bases; unmatched junction nucleotides: 16. The CDR3 extends over 17 amino acids. Germline V lookup: CDR1 VTNTFY, CDR2 YDVSTARD (reference sequence). In DNA form, the CDR3 reads TGTGCCACCTGGGACCCGCCCGCAGATGCGGGTGATTGGATCAAGACGTTT. Its protein product is CATWDPPADAGDWIKTF.

There are a few counts of this clone. This is likely an artifact of a read error, given a far larger clone one base away. The sample has other DNA sequences that encode this CDR3 too. The rearrangement joins TRGV11 to TRGJP2. TRGV11 is reported as an ORF; its role is uncertain. CDR3 size: 13 residues. CDR3 protein: CACWIRHGRIKTF. In nucleotides, the CDR3 is TGTGCCTGCTGGATTAGGCACGGGAGGATCAAGACGTTC.

Here the CDR3 reads CATWDRPKRINYKKLF. DNA of the CDR3: TGTGCCACCTGGGATAGGCCAAAGAGAATTAATTATAAGAAACTCTTT. This rearrangement joins TRGV8 to TRGJ1 or TRGJ2. The CDR3 contains 16 residues. V lost 0 bases, J lost 5 bases, and 13 bases stayed unmatched. In germline, CDR1 is VENAVY, CDR2 YDSYNSRV.

In regard to this clone: One base away lies a much larger clone, so this may be a sequencing read error. Distinct nucleotide sequences in the sample also encode this CDR3. DNA of the CDR3: TGTGCCACCTGGGACGCTAACGAGAAACTCTTT. Encoded protein: CATWDANEKLF. V usage is TRGV3 and J usage is TRGJ1 or TRGJ2. Trimming took 3 bases from V and 11 from J; bases not matched to a gene: 7. CDR1 VTNTFY and CDR2 YDVSTARD come from the germline V gene (reference sequence). The CDR3 has 11 amino acids.

This clone appeared a few times. Mismatch with germline at one junction end may stem from a read error. The chain uses TRGV2 and TRGJ1 or TRGJ2. The CDR3 runs 14 residues. Germline CDR1 EGSNGY, CDR2 YDSYNSKV. CDR3 nucleotide sequence: TGTGCTACCTGGGACGCCGTCGATTATTATAAGAAACTCTTT. Translated, it gives CATWDAVDYYKKLF.

A word on this clone: Other DNA sequences in the sample encode the same CDR3. The chain combines TRGV10 with TRGJ1 or TRGJ2. TRGV10 is noted as an ORF with a role that remains uncertain. This CDR3 is built from 13 residues. The V and J ends lost 8 bases and 1 base, in that order; junction bases with no gene match: 6. CDR3 nucleotide sequence: TGTGCTGCGTGGGGACGAAATTATTATAAGAAACTCTTT. The encoded protein is CAAWGRNYYKKLF.

This clone was found a few times. With a much larger clone just one base away, this may be a read error. This rearrangement joins TRGV8 to TRGJ1 or TRGJ2. Germline V lookup: CDR1 VENAVY, CDR2 YDSYNSRV. CDR3 length equals 14 residues. In DNA, the CDR3 is TGTGCCACCTGGGATAAACTTGATTATTACAAGAAACTCTTT. Its protein product is CATWDKLDYYKKLF.

The gene calls are TRGV4 and TRGJP2. Germline V gene lookup returns CDR1 EGSTGY and CDR2 YDSYTSSV. J was trimmed by 0 bases and V by 8 bases; bases with no gene match: 9. CDR3 length: 15 amino acids. The CDR3 spells CATYIIYSSDWIKTF. CDR3 nucleotide sequence: TGTGCCACCTACATTATATATAGTAGTGATTGGATCAAGACGTTT.

This clone qualifies as hyperexpanded (1% or more). The CDR3 nucleotides read TGTGCCACCTGGGAATATACCACTGGTTGGTTCAAGATATTT. It encodes CATWEYTTGWFKIF. The chain recombines TRGV8 with TRGJP1. The CDR3 extends over 14 amino acids. V shed 4 bases, J shed 0 bases, and the junction held 2 bases outside the gene matches. In germline, CDR1 is VENAVY, CDR2 YDSYNSRV.

By share, this clone ranks as large. The V call is TRGV3, the J call TRGJ1 or TRGJ2. The V gene's germline CDR1 is VTNTFY and CDR2 YDVSTARD (reference sequence). The CDR3 sequence is 12 residues long. Losses at the gene ends were 5 bases for V and 1 base for J; bases not matched to a gene: 2. The CDR3 nucleotides read TGTGCCACCTGGGGAAATTATTATAAGAAACTCTTT. It specifies CATWGNYYKKLF.

This chain links TRGV4 with TRGJ1 or TRGJ2. Germline assignment: CDR1 EGSTGY and CDR2 YDSYTSSV. V shed 9 bases and J 13 bases; nucleotides not matched to a gene: 15. The CDR3 contains 11 residues. CDR3 bases: TGTGCCACCGGGCTGGCAATAAGAAAACTCTTT. It yields the protein CATGLAIRKLF.

This clone was seen a few times. Since a much larger clone is just one base distant, this may be a read error. Other DNA sequences from this sample encode an identical CDR3 as well. This chain joins TRGV4 and TRGJP1. The CDR3 length is 15 residues. Germline CDR1 EGSTGY, CDR2 YDSYTSSV. CDR3 amino acids: CATWDADTTGWFKIF. CDR3 in DNA: TGCGCCACCTGGGATGCAGATACCACTGGTTGGTTCAAGATATTT.

The chain recombines TRGV10 with TRGJ1 or TRGJ2. TRGV10 is identified as an open reading frame with a role that is uncertain. There are 14 residues in the CDR3. V shed 8 bases, J shed 3 bases, and the junction held 11 bases outside the gene matches. The CDR3 is CAAWDYLIYYKKLF. The CDR3 coding sequence is TGTGCTGCGTGGGATTACCTAATTTATTATAAGAAACTCTTT.

The rearrangement links TRGV9 to TRGJP1. V lost 3 bases and J lost 0; bases outside the gene matches: 10. Looked up from germline, CDR1 is GITISATS and CDR2 is ISYDGTV (reference sequence). CDR3 length: 17 amino acids. CDR3 DNA: TGTGCCTTGTGGGAGTGCGTGGGATATACCACTGGTTGGTTCAAGATATTT. Protein product: CALWECVGYTTGWFKIF.

The V and J genes are TRGV11 and TRGJP2. TRGV11 is reported as an ORF; its role is uncertain. Trimming took 12 bases from V and 1 from J; bases not matched to a gene: 2. CDR3 size: 12 residues. The DNA for the CDR3 is TGTGCCTGCGCTAGTAGTGATTGGATCAAGACGTTT. Amino acid sequence: CACASSDWIKTF.

V and J are TRGV10 and TRGJ1 or TRGJ2. TRGV10 has ORF status, its function being uncertain. V lost 8 bases to trimming and J lost 3 bases; unmatched junction nucleotides: 14. CDR3 length equals 15 residues. The CDR3 here is CAAWGLYAVYYKKLF. The DNA for the CDR3 is TGTGCTGCGTGGGGATTATACGCCGTTTATTATAAGAAACTCTTT.

The V and J genes are TRGV10 and TRGJP1. TRGV10 is annotated as an ORF whose role is uncertain. This CDR3 spans 13 amino acids. Trimming cost V 9 bases and J 2 bases; bases outside gene matches: 4. The chain's CDR3 is CAACPTTGWFKIF. Here the CDR3 DNA reads TGTGCTGCGTGCCCAACCACTGGTTGGTTCAAGATATTT.

V gene TRGV3 combines with J gene TRGJ1 or TRGJ2. This CDR3 has 14 residues. Trimming at V came to 5 bases and at J to 6 bases, leaving 13 bases not matched to a gene. CDR1 is VTNTFY, CDR2 YDVSTARD, per germline (reference sequence). Here the CDR3 reads CATWGNWYCYKKLF. CDR3 sequence (DNA): TGTGCCACCTGGGGAAATTGGTATTGTTATAAGAAACTCTTT.

V usage is TRGV3 and J usage is TRGJP1. The V segment lost 8 bases and the J segment 7 bases; nucleotides outside the gene matches: 19. This CDR3 comprises 16 residues. Germline V gene lookup returns CDR1 VTNTFY and CDR2 YDVSTARD (reference sequence). The CDR3, as DNA: TGTGCCACCTTGGGACAGGCGGCACCACTTGGTTGGTTCAAGATATTT. The encoded protein is CATLGQAAPLGWFKIF.

This clone is termed large. V usage is TRGV5 and J usage is TRGJ1 or TRGJ2. CDR1 VINAFY and CDR2 YDVSNSKD come from the germline V gene. Trimming removed 0 bases from V and 5 bases from J; junction bases left unmatched: 4. CDR3 length: 13 residues. CDR3 region: CATWDRLNYKKLF. The CDR3 DNA is TGTGCCACCTGGGACAGGCTCAATTATAAGAAACTCTTT.

The V gene is TRGV3, the J gene TRGJP1. Germline V CDR1 and CDR2: VTNTFY, YDVSTARD (reference sequence). The CDR3 has 18 residues. V lost 2 bases to trimming and J lost 4 bases; unmatched junction nucleotides: 16. The CDR3 region has the DNA TGTGCCACCTGGGACACCCAGACGGGGGGGTGCACTGGTTGGTTCAAGATATTT. It encodes CATWDTQTGGCTGWFKIF.